Below, 28 T cell receptor beta chains from the same sample are listed, as sequenced in a study of blood T cell repertoires in COVID-19. Only in-frame clones appear in the TCRdb table, and some are missing; sequencing was by immunoSEQ multiplex PCR. The data contain a few hundred thousand clones, 85% to 90% of them singletons. Source material: peripheral blood. These receptors were taken from a woman aged 40 to 49 with acute or convalescent COVID-19.

The chain couples TRBV7-7 to TRBJ2-2; TRBD2 is a possible D gene (6 bases). The germline gives CDR1 SSHAT, CDR2 FNYEAQ (reference sequence). There are 16 residues in the CDR3. V lost 0 bases and J lost 0, with 8 bases in between. Written as DNA, the CDR3 is TGTGCCAGCAGCTTAGCTAGCGGACCGAACACCGGGGAGCTGTTTTTT. This translates into CASSLASGPNTGELFF.

The chain couples TRBV2 to TRBJ2-1; 7 positions agree with TRBD2. The CDR3 is 15 residues long. Germline assignment: CDR1 SNHLY and CDR2 FYNNEI. The trim removed 3 bases at V and 4 bases at J, leaving 6 bases unmatched. The CDR3 spells CASSETAGLYNEQFF. The CDR3 coding sequence is TGTGCCAGCAGTGAGACAGCGGGGCTTTACAATGAGCAGTTCTTC.

The gene calls are TRBV7-2 and TRBJ2-2; 14 bases are shared with TRBD2. Germline CDR1 is SGHTA and CDR2 is FQGNSA. This CDR3 comprises 17 residues. V lost 8 bases and J lost 4; bases outside the gene matches: 9. In nucleotides, the CDR3 is TGTGCCAGCGGCCCGACTAGCGGGGGGGAGGGCACCGGGGAGCTGTTTTTT. Translation gives CASGPTSGGEGTGELFF.

The chain has TRBV9 and TRBJ1-3; 7 nucleotides align to TRBD1. Germline-derived CDR1 and CDR2 are SGDLS and YYNGEE. The CDR3 totals 16 residues. The V and J ends lost 3 bases and 8 bases, in that order; junction bases with no gene match: 14. CDR3 in DNA: TGTGCCAGCAGCGCGGGGAGACAGGGCATAGTCGACACCATATATTTT. Amino acids: CASSAGRQGIVDTIYF.

The genes are TRBV7-6 and TRBJ2-5, with a tentative D call TRBD2 (5 bases). Germline V CDR1 and CDR2: SGHVS, FNYEAQ. This CDR3 comprises 15 residues. Trimming removed 2 bases from V and 5 bases from J, with 15 bases in between. The CDR3 reads CASSLTDYRQETQYF. In DNA, the CDR3 is TGTGCCAGCAGCTTAACAGACTACCGTCAGGAGACCCAGTACTTC.

This clone was found once. This chain uses TRBV21-1 with TRBJ1-2; TRBD1 is the table's D call, not checked against the DNA. TRBV21-1 has pseudogene status. CDR3 length: 14 amino acids. Written as DNA, the CDR3 is TGTGCCAGCAGCAAAGGGGTGGCAGGGGATGGCTACACCTTC. It yields the protein CASSKGVAGDGYTF.

The CDR3 region is CASSPRDTQKDGYTF. CDR3 DNA: TGTGCCAGCTCACCACGGGACACCCAGAAGGATGGCTACACCTTC. The chain joins TRBV18 to TRBJ1-2; D possibly corresponds to TRBD1 (6 bases). The germline gives CDR1 KGHSH, CDR2 LQKENI. The V and J ends lost 1 base and 6 bases respectively, with 15 bases between them. The CDR3 is 15 amino acids.

This rearrangement joins TRBV24-1 to TRBJ2-5, with TRBD1 matching 12 bases. V trimming: 4 bases; J trimming: 4 bases; junction bases outside the gene matches: 6. This CDR3 spans 16 amino acids. Germline V gene lookup returns CDR1 KGHDR and CDR2 SFDVKD. The CDR3 is CATSEPGQGALETQYF. The CDR3 DNA sequence: TGTGCCACCAGTGAACCGGGACAGGGGGCGTTAGAGACCCAGTACTTC.

In nucleotides, the CDR3 is TGTGCCTGGAGTCGGGACACCAATCAGCCCCAGCATTTT. This sequence encodes CAWSRDTNQPQHF. The chain joins TRBV30 to TRBJ1-5; TRBD1 might be the D (6 bases). V was shortened by 2 bases and J by 3 bases, with 8 bases between the two germline ends. The CDR3 has 13 amino acids. The germline gives CDR1 GTSNPN, CDR2 SVGIG (reference sequence).

The rearrangement uses TRBV18 and TRBJ1-1; D is undetermined. This CDR3 comprises 16 residues. Trimming pared 2 bases from V and 0 bases from J, leaving 13 bases between. Germline V CDR1 and CDR2: KGHSH, LQKENI. The CDR3 region is CASSPWELTLNTEAFF. The CDR3 nucleotides are TGTGCCAGCTCACCATGGGAGCTTACTTTGAACACTGAAGCTTTCTTT.

The chain has TRBV9 and TRBJ2-3; 8 nucleotides line up with TRBD1. Germline V CDR1 and CDR2: SGDLS, YYNGEE. CDR3 length equals 14 residues. V was clipped by 3 bases and J by 3 bases; unmatched bases: 3. DNA for the CDR3: TGTGCCAGCAGCGAACAGGGGGGAACAGATACGCAGTATTTT. Its protein is CASSEQGGTDTQYF.

V usage is TRBV2 and J usage is TRBJ2-7, with D possibly matching TRBD2 (5 bases). Germline CDR1 and CDR2: SNHLY and FYNNEI. V lost 10 bases, J lost 4 bases, and 17 bases lay in between. The CDR3 extends over 13 amino acids. For the CDR3, the DNA is TGTGCCACGTCGAAGGGAAGAGGGTACGAGCAGTACGTC. This encodes CATSKGRGYEQYV.

The chain recombines TRBV11-2 with TRBJ1-6; TRBD1 agrees at 7 bases. CDR1 SGHAT and CDR2 FQNNGV come from the germline V gene. The CDR3 is made up of 16 amino acids. Trimming removed 0 bases from V and 7 bases from J; junction bases left unmatched: 6. The CDR3, as DNA: TGTGCCAGCAGCTTAGATAACAGGGGTTCAAATTCACCCCTCCACTTT. This gives the protein CASSLDNRGSNSPLHF. Combining the CDR3 with reference TRBV11-2 and TRBJ1-6 gives the whole variable domain EAGVAQSPRYKIIEKRQSVAFWCNPISGHATLYWYQQILGQGPKLLIQFQNNGVVDDSQLPKDRFSAERLKGVDSTLKIQPAKLEDSAVYLCASSLDNRGSNSPLHFGNGTRLTVT.

The J gene is TRBJ1-1, the V gene TRBV20-1; D is perhaps TRBD1 (5 bases). This CDR3 is built from 14 residues. V was cut by 3 bases and J by 4 bases, with 15 bases left in between. Germline V lookup: CDR1 DFQATT, CDR2 SNEGSKA (reference sequence). CDR3 residues: CSASSGRVTTEAFF. Written as DNA, the CDR3 is TGCAGTGCTAGTTCGGGCAGGGTGACCACTGAAGCTTTCTTT.

This clone appeared a few times. The chain uses TRBV6-1 and TRBJ2-3, with a possible D match to TRBD1 (7 bases). Per germline, CDR1 MNHNS and CDR2 SASEGT. This CDR3 has 17 residues. V lost 2 bases, J lost 6 bases, and 21 bases lay in between. CDR3 in amino acids: CASSEISGAGGRDTQYF. The CDR3 DNA follows: TGTGCCAGCAGTGAAATTTCGGGAGCAGGGGGTCGGGATACGCAGTATTTT.

V and J are TRBV18 and TRBJ1-2; D call uncertain. V gave up 2 bases and J gave up 3 bases, with 7 bases separating them. The CDR3 has 13 amino acids. Looked up from germline, CDR1 is KGHSH and CDR2 is LQKENI. The CDR3 sequence is CASSPAADYGYTF. The CDR3 bases are TGTGCCAGCTCACCAGCGGCAGACTATGGCTACACCTTC.

The chain joins TRBV5-1 to TRBJ1-1; the match to TRBD1 covers 10 bases. Germline assignment: CDR1 SGHRS and CDR2 YFSETQ. The CDR3 has 15 residues. With V trimmed by 3 bases and J by 0 bases, 2 bases remained unmatched. CDR3: CASSSGQGLNTEAFF. The CDR3 region has the DNA TGCGCCAGCAGCTCGGGACAGGGGTTGAACACTGAAGCTTTCTTT.

The chain combines TRBV11-2 with TRBJ1-3, with D possibly being TRBD1 (5 bases). Germline CDR1 and CDR2: SGHAT and FQNNGV. Trimming shortened V by 4 bases and J by 0 bases, and 19 bases separated the two germline ends. This CDR3 comprises 18 residues. DNA of the CDR3: TGTGCCAGCAGCTCAGTGACCGCAGGGCTTTACTCTGGAAACACCATATATTTT. Protein sequence: CASSSVTAGLYSGNTIYF. Supplemented by reference TRBV11-2 and TRBJ1-3, the full variable domain reads EAGVAQSPRYKIIEKRQSVAFWCNPISGHATLYWYQQILGQGPKLLIQFQNNGVVDDSQLPKDRFSAERLKGVDSTLKIQPAKLEDSAVYLCASSSVTAGLYSGNTIYFGEGSWLTVV.

This sequence joins TRBV12-5 and TRBJ1-6, with 7 bases lining up with TRBD1. CDR1 is LGHNT, CDR2 FRNRAP, per germline. V trimming: 5 bases; J trimming: 0 bases; junction bases outside the gene matches: 10. The CDR3 is 18 amino acids. CDR3 DNA sequence: TGTGCTAGTGGTATCTCAGGGGGACGGAACTCCTATAATTCACCCCTCCACTTT. Translating it yields CASGISGGRNSYNSPLHF. Drawing the rest from reference TRBV12-5 and TRBJ1-6, the complete variable domain is DARVTQTPRHKVTEMGQEVTMRCQPILGHNTVFWYRQTMMQGLELLAYFRNRAPLDDSGMPKDRFSAEMPDATLATLKIQPSEPRDSAVYFCASGISGGRNSYNSPLHFGNGTRLTVT.

V gene TRBV27 combines with J gene TRBJ1-5, with 8 bases identical to TRBD1. This CDR3 comprises 15 residues. The germline CDR1 and CDR2 sequences are MNHEY and SMNVEV (reference sequence). The V gene end was trimmed by 4 bases and the J gene end by 3 bases; junction bases not matched to a gene: 5. CDR3 sequence: CASSSWTGLNQPQHF. CDR3 in DNA: TGTGCCAGCAGTTCATGGACAGGGCTCAATCAGCCCCAGCATTTT.

The chain employs TRBV30 and TRBJ1-4; possible D gene TRBD1, 6 bases. CDR3 length: 15 residues. CDR1 GTSNPN and CDR2 SVGIG come from the germline V gene (reference sequence). V was shortened by 1 base and J by 8 bases, with 17 bases between the two germline ends. The CDR3 loop is CAWSGSREGGEKLFF. The CDR3 DNA reads as TGTGCCTGGAGTGGATCGAGGGAGGGGGGAGAAAAACTGTTTTTT.

The genes are TRBV5-8 and TRBJ1-2; D is unclear. V lost 2 bases to trimming and J lost 8 bases, with 10 bases between them. Germline values: CDR1 SGHTS, CDR2 YDEGEE. There are 12 residues in the CDR3. Here the CDR3 reads CASSFGLGGYTF. CDR3 bases: TGTGCCAGCAGCTTCGGACTGGGGGGCTACACCTTC.

For the CDR3, the DNA is TGTGCCAGCTCACCACCGGGAGCGGGGCAAAACACTGAAGCTTTCTTT. This gives the protein CASSPPGAGQNTEAFF. The J gene is TRBJ1-1, the V gene TRBV18; D might be TRBD1 (5 bases). Looked up from germline, CDR1 is KGHSH and CDR2 is LQKENI. Deletions cut 0 bases from V and 2 bases from J, with 13 bases between. The CDR3 runs to 16 residues.

The chain combines TRBV7-2 with TRBJ2-5; D might be TRBD2 (5 bases). V was shortened by 1 base and J by 3 bases, with 15 bases between the two germline ends. CDR1 and CDR2 from the germline V gene are SGHTA and FQGNSA. The CDR3 is made up of 16 amino acids. The CDR3 loop is CASSLGWTGTKETQYF. Written as DNA, the CDR3 is TGTGCCAGCAGCTTAGGATGGACGGGAACTAAAGAGACCCAGTACTTC.

The chain is built from TRBV4-1 and TRBJ2-5; no firm D call. The V and J ends lost 0 bases and 3 bases respectively, with 11 bases between them. In germline, CDR1 is MGHRA, CDR2 YSYEKL. There are 15 residues in the CDR3. The chain's CDR3 is CASSQDQVWKETQYF. CDR3 nucleotides: TGCGCCAGCAGCCAAGACCAGGTATGGAAAGAGACCCAGTACTTC.

J is TRBJ2-1 and V is TRBV13; tentative D call: TRBD2 (5 bases). Germline V CDR1 and CDR2: PRHDT, FYEKMQ (reference sequence). The CDR3 length is 18 residues. V was shortened by 4 bases and J by 0 bases, with 19 bases between the two germline ends. This chain's CDR3 is CASSSPAVEVSSYNEQFF. The CDR3 coding sequence is TGTGCCAGCAGCTCCCCCGCGGTGGAGGTGAGCTCCTACAATGAGCAGTTCTTC.

The CDR3 protein is CASSWGLAHEQFF. The CDR3 DNA follows: TGCGCCAGCAGCTGGGGACTAGCCCATGAGCAGTTCTTC. The gene calls are TRBV5-1 and TRBJ2-1; 9 positions match TRBD2. Germline assignment: CDR1 SGHRS and CDR2 YFSETQ. Trimming removed 3 bases from V and 8 bases from J; junction bases left unmatched: 3. The CDR3 spans 13 residues.

The chain links TRBV27 to TRBJ1-2; 9 bases align to TRBD1. V was clipped by 6 bases and J by 4 bases; unmatched bases: 3. The CDR3 runs to 13 residues. Germline V CDR1 and CDR2: MNHEY, SMNVEV (reference sequence). The CDR3 spells CASRTTGGYGYTF. The CDR3 DNA is TGTGCCAGCAGGACGACAGGGGGCTATGGCTACACCTTC.